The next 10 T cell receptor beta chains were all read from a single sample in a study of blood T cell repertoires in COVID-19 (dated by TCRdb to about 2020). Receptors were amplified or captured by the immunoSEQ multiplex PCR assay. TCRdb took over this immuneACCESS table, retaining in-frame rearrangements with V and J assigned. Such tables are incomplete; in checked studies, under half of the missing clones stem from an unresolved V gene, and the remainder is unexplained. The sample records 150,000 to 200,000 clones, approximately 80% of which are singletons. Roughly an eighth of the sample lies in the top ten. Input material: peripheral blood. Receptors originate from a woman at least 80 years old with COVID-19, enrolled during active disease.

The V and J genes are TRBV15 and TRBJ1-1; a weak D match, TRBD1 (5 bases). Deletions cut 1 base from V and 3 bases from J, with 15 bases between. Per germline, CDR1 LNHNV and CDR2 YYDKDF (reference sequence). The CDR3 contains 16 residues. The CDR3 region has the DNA TGTGCCACCAGCAGAGGACCAGGGTCCAGGCACACTGAAGCTTTCTTT. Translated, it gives CATSRGPGSRHTEAFF.

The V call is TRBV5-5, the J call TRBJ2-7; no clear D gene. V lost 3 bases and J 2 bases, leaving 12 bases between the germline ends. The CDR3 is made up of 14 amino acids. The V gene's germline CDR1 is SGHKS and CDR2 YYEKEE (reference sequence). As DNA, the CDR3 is TGTGCCAGCAGCTCGCAGGAAAGAGCCTACGAGCAGTACTTC. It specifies CASSSQERAYEQYF. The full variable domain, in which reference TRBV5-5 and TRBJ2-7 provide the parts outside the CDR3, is DAGVTQSPTHLIKTRGQQVTLRCSPISGHKSVSWYQQVLGQGPQFIFQYYEKEERGRGNFPDRFSARQFPNYSSELNVNALLLGDSALYLCASSSQERAYEQYFGPGTRLTVT.

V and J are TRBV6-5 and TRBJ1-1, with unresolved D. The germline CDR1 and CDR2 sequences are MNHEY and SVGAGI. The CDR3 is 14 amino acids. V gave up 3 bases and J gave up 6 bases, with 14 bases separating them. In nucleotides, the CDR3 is TGTGCCAGCAGTTATCTCGGGATAAGGGCTGAAGCTTTCTTT. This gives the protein CASSYLGIRAEAFF.

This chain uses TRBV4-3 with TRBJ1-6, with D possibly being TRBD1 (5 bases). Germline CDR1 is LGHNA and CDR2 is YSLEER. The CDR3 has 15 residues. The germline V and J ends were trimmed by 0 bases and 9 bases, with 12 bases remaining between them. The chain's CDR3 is CASSQDGTTGSPLHF. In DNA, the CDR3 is TGCGCCAGCAGCCAAGATGGGACTACGGGTTCACCCCTCCACTTT.

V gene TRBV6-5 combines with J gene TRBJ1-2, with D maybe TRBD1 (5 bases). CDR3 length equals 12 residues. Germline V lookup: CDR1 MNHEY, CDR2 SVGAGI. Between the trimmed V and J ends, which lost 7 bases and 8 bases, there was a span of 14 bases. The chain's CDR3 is CASNPGLRGYTF. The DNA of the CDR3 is TGTGCCAGCAACCCGGGACTGCGGGGCTACACCTTC.

CDR3 region: CAGSITAGLGGYTF. The CDR3 DNA reads TGTGCCGGATCAATTACAGCAGGGCTCGGTGGCTACACCTTC. The rearrangement links TRBV30 to TRBJ1-2; perhaps TRBD1 as D (5 bases). CDR3 length equals 14 residues. The germline CDR1 and CDR2 sequences are GTSNPN and SVGIG (reference sequence). Trimming shortened V by 8 bases and J by 7 bases, and 23 bases separated the two germline ends.

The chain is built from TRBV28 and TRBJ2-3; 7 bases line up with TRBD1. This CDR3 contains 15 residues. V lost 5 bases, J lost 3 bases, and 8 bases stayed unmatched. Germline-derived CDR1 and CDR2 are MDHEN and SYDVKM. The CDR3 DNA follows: TGTGCCAGCAGTCGAGGGGGCTCAGGGACAGATACGCAGTATTTT. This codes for CASSRGGSGTDTQYF.

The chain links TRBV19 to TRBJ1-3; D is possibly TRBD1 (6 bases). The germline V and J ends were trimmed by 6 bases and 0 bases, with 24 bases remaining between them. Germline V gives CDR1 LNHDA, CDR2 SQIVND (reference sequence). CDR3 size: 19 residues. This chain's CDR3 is CASRSRGGPASGSGNTIYF. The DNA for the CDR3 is TGTGCCAGTAGAAGCAGAGGGGGTCCCGCTTCGGGCTCTGGAAACACCATATATTTT.

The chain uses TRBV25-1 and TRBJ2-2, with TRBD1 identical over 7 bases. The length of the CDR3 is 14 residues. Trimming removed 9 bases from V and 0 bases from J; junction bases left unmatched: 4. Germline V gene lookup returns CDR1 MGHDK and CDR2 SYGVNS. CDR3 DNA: TGTGCCAGTACCGACAGGGCGAACACCGGGGAGCTGTTTTTT. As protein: CASTDRANTGELFF. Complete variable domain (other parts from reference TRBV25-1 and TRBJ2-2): EADIYQTPRYLVIGTGKKITLECSQTMGHDKMYWYQQDPGMELHLIHYSYGVNSTEKGDLSSESTVSRIRTEHFPLTLESARPSHTSQYLCASTDRANTGELFFGEGSRLTVL.

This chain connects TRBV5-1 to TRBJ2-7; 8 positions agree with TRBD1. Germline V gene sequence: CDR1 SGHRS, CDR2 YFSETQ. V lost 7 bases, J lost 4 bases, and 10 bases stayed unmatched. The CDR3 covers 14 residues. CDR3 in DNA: TGCGCCAGCCGCGGACAGGGACGAGGATACGAGCAGTACTTC. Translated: CASRGQGRGYEQYF.